One sample yielded the 17 T cell receptor beta chains listed below, sequenced in a study of blood T cell repertoires in COVID-19 (dated by TCRdb to about 2020). Library preparation used the immunoSEQ multiplex PCR assay. TCRdb limited this immuneACCESS table to in-frame rearrangements with V and J called. A share of clones is missing; checked studies link under half to unresolved V genes, and the rest is unexplained. This sample lists about 140,000 clones; 84% were detected once. Less than 4% of the sample lies in the top ten. The sample consisted of peripheral blood. The receptors were sampled from a woman aged 55 to 70 with acute or convalescent COVID-19.

The V gene is TRBV28, the J gene TRBJ2-7; 8 nucleotides match TRBD1. The CDR3 contains 14 residues. After removal of 7 bases from V and 0 bases from J, the junction contained 5 bases not matched to a gene. CDR1 MDHEN and CDR2 SYDVKM come from the germline V gene. DNA of the CDR3: TGTGCCAGCATGACCAGGGGGCACTCCTACGAGCAGTACTTC. It specifies CASMTRGHSYEQYF. Full variable domain (missing parts from reference TRBV28 and TRBJ2-7): DVKVTQSSRYLVKRTGEKVFLECVQDMDHENMFWYRQDPGLGLRLIYFSYDVKMKEKGDIPEGYSVSREKKERFSLILESASTNQTSMYLCASMTRGHSYEQYFGPGTRLTVT.

V and J are TRBV27 and TRBJ2-3; D is possibly TRBD1 (6 bases). The CDR3 has 15 amino acids. The V end lost 2 bases, the J end lost 3 bases, and 12 bases lay between the germline ends. From germline, CDR1 is MNHEY and CDR2 SMNVEV (reference sequence). DNA for the CDR3: TGTGCCAGCAGTTTAAGCAGGGGTGGAACAGATACGCAGTATTTT. It is translated as CASSLSRGGTDTQYF.

The V call is TRBV5-3, the J call TRBJ2-3, with no clear D. TRBV5-3 is classed as an ORF, of uncertain function. Trimming left V 0 bases short and J 6 bases short, with 14 bases between. The length of the CDR3 is 15 residues. The CDR3 DNA reads TGTGCCAGAAGCTTGGCGGCAGGCCCCAGGGATACGCAGTATTTT. Translation: CARSLAAGPRDTQYF.

This chain joins TRBV3-1 (or the pseudogene TRBV3-2) and TRBJ2-7; D is unclear. Germline assignment: CDR1 LGHDT and CDR2 YNNKEL (reference sequence). The ends were cut back, 4 bases at V and 3 bases at J, with 10 bases in the middle. The CDR3 spans 13 residues. The CDR3 is CASSPQEVYEQYF. Here the CDR3 DNA reads TGTGCCAGCAGCCCGCAAGAGGTCTACGAGCAGTACTTC.

The DNA of the CDR3 is TGCGCCAGCGGTAACGGAGGGGAGCAGTACTTC. Translated, it gives CASGNGGEQYF. The chain is built from TRBV5-1 and TRBJ2-7; tentative D call: TRBD2 (6 bases). V gave up 7 bases and J gave up 7 bases, with 12 bases separating them. From germline, CDR1 is SGHRS and CDR2 YFSETQ. The CDR3 has 11 residues.

The V gene is TRBV3-1 (or the pseudogene TRBV3-2), the J gene TRBJ2-3, with 8 bases fitting TRBD1. Trimming removed 0 bases from V and 9 bases from J; junction bases left unmatched: 2. Per germline, CDR1 LGHDT and CDR2 YNNKEL (reference sequence). The CDR3 has 13 amino acids. Here the CDR3 DNA reads TGTGCCAGCAGCCAAGACAGGGGGCGAACGCAGTATTTT. Protein: CASSQDRGRTQYF.

The V gene is TRBV18, the J gene TRBJ2-1; D remains ambiguous. Germline CDR1 KGHSH, CDR2 LQKENI. V lost 1 base to trimming and J lost 0 bases, with 10 bases between them. The CDR3 contains 16 residues. The CDR3 region has the DNA TGTGCCAGCTCACCACGTGCCCCGAGCTCCTACAATGAGCAGTTCTTC. Translated: CASSPRAPSSYNEQFF.

The V gene is TRBV7-9, the J gene TRBJ2-1, with 7 bases that match TRBD2. The CDR3 consists of 13 residues. Trimming at V came to 8 bases and at J to 4 bases, leaving 5 bases not matched to a gene. Germline values: CDR1 SEHNR, CDR2 FQNEAQ (reference sequence). The CDR3 is CASGPSGYNEQFF. DNA for the CDR3: TGTGCCAGCGGACCTAGCGGTTACAATGAGCAGTTCTTC.

V and J are TRBV6-5 and TRBJ1-1; D might be TRBD1 (6 bases). CDR1 MNHEY and CDR2 SVGAGI come from the germline V gene. Trimming took 3 bases from V and 1 from J, leaving 9 bases between them. The CDR3 has 14 amino acids. The CDR3 DNA reads TGTGCCAGCAGTTATGGGGGCTCGAACACTGAAGCTTTCTTT. Protein product: CASSYGGSNTEAFF.

This clone was observed a single time. The chain links TRBV28 to TRBJ1-6; D is ambiguous. Trimming took off 3 bases at V and 3 bases at J, with 9 bases between the two ends. Germline assignment: CDR1 MDHEN and CDR2 SYDVKM. The CDR3 is 15 amino acids. The DNA for the CDR3 is TGTGCCAGCAGTTTGGGAGGCAGCTATAATTCACCCCTCCACTTT. Translating it yields CASSLGGSYNSPLHF. The complete variable domain, with remaining parts taken from reference TRBV28 and TRBJ1-6, reads DVKVTQSSRYLVKRTGEKVFLECVQDMDHENMFWYRQDPGLGLRLIYFSYDVKMKEKGDIPEGYSVSREKKERFSLILESASTNQTSMYLCASSLGGSYNSPLHFGNGTRLTVT.

Only one count was recorded for this clone. The chain recombines TRBV4-2 with TRBJ2-3; TRBD2 is a possible D gene (5 bases). The CDR3 contains 13 residues. Deletions cut 4 bases from V and 6 bases from J, with 11 bases between. The germline V gene has CDR1 LGHNA and CDR2 YNFKEQ. The DNA for the CDR3 is TGTGCCAGCAGCCGTCGTGGGGAGGATACGCAGTATTTT. As protein: CASSRRGEDTQYF.

As for this clone: The identical CDR3 is also encoded by other nucleotide sequences in the sample. This chain joins TRBV27 and TRBJ2-7, with 10 bases matching TRBD2. The V gene end was trimmed by 4 bases and the J gene end by 2 bases; junction bases not matched to a gene: 5. The germline V gene has CDR1 MNHEY and CDR2 SMNVEV (reference sequence). The CDR3 sequence is 15 residues long. CDR3 residues: CASSSRLAGPYEQYF. The CDR3 coding sequence is TGTGCCAGCAGTTCCCGACTAGCGGGCCCCTACGAGCAGTACTTC.

This sequence joins TRBV9 and TRBJ1-5; D uncertain. Trimming left V 0 bases short and J 9 bases short, with 13 bases between. The CDR3 runs to 14 residues. Germline CDR1 and CDR2: SGDLS and YYNGEE. This CDR3 reads CASSVEAEAGPQHF. CDR3 in DNA: TGTGCCAGCAGCGTAGAGGCAGAAGCAGGGCCCCAGCATTTT.

The V gene is TRBV19, the J gene TRBJ2-5; perhaps TRBD1 as D (6 bases). V gave up 9 bases and J gave up 7 bases, with 12 bases separating them. In germline, CDR1 is LNHDA, CDR2 SQIVND (reference sequence). The CDR3 contains 11 residues. This chain's CDR3 is CASTGTGTQYF. The CDR3 DNA is TGTGCCAGCACAGGGACCGGGACCCAGTACTTC.

This clone was seen a single time. Written as DNA, the CDR3 is TGTGCCACCAGTGACTTCGGAGGTGCGGACTCTTCCTACTATGGCTACACCTTC. It encodes CATSDFGGADSSYYGYTF. The chain couples TRBV24-1 to TRBJ1-2; D remains unclear. V lost 4 bases and J lost 3, with 23 bases in between. The CDR3 runs 18 residues. Germline V gives CDR1 KGHDR, CDR2 SFDVKD.

This chain's CDR3 is CASRQRERVFEAFF. In DNA form, the CDR3 reads TGTGCCAGCAGACAAAGAGAGAGGGTGTTTGAAGCTTTCTTT. The chain links TRBV28 to TRBJ1-1; no reliable D call. V was cut by 6 bases and J by 7 bases, with 18 bases left in between. This CDR3 is 14 amino acids long. Germline CDR1 is MDHEN and CDR2 is SYDVKM. Drawing the rest from reference TRBV28 and TRBJ1-1, the complete variable domain is DVKVTQSSRYLVKRTGEKVFLECVQDMDHENMFWYRQDPGLGLRLIYFSYDVKMKEKGDIPEGYSVSREKKERFSLILESASTNQTSMYLCASRQRERVFEAFFGQGTRLTVV.

This clone was observed once. The chain employs TRBV16 and TRBJ1-4; tentative D call: TRBD1 (5 bases). The CDR3 is 17 amino acids. The ends were cut back, 1 base at V and 0 bases at J, with 12 bases in the middle. CDR1 and CDR2 (germline): KGHSY, FQNENV. CDR3 sequence: CASSQLKDIATNEKLFF. The DNA of the CDR3 is TGTGCCAGCAGCCAATTGAAGGACATCGCAACTAATGAAAAACTGTTTTTT.